The 16 T cell receptor beta chains presented below share a single source sample, sequenced in a study of T cells in women clearing cervical HPV infection. Clones were sequenced by immunoSEQ multiplex PCR, and TCRdb holds only the in-frame ones, with some missing. This sample's table reports approximately 44,000 clones. Sequences were obtained from blood buffy coat. The receptors were sampled from a woman aged 18 to 75 with a cervical HPV16 infection that either progressed to CIN3+ or cleared (not recorded which).

Regarding this clone: Read coverage stops 3 residues before the CDR3 terminus; the germline J gene supplies the remainder. The V call is TRBV5-1, the J call TRBJ2-7; 8 nucleotides agree with TRBD1. From germline, CDR1 is SGHRS and CDR2 YFSETQ. The CDR3 sequence is 15 residues long. The trim removed 4 bases at V and 1 base at J, leaving 7 bases unmatched. The CDR3 bases that were read are TGCGCCAGCAGCGGAACTCGGACAGGGTCCTACGAG. Translated, it gives CASSGTRTGSYE. The whole CDR3 sequence is CASSGTRTGSYEQYF.

As for this clone: Coverage ceases 3 residues before the CDR3 finishes, and the germline J gene fills in the end. The chain is built from TRBV6-1 and TRBJ1-2, with 8 bases lining up with TRBD1. Germline CDR1 is MNHNS and CDR2 is SASEGT. V lost 3 bases and J lost 3; bases outside the gene matches: 0. The CDR3 is 13 amino acids. The CDR3 DNA, read in part, is TGTGCCAGCAGTGAGGACAGGGACTATGGC. Its protein is CASSEDRDYG. The entire CDR3 sequence reads CASSEDRDYGYTF.

Concerning this clone: The DNA ends 3 residues before the CDR3 does, and the rest of the CDR3 is filled in from the germline J gene. V and J are TRBV6-1 and TRBJ1-1; possibly TRBD1 for D (5 bases). CDR3 length: 13 residues. Germline V gene lookup returns CDR1 MNHNS and CDR2 SASEGT. Between the trimmed V and J ends, which lost 4 bases and 0 bases, there was a span of 6 bases. The CDR3 DNA, read in part, is TGTGCCAGCAGTGCGACAGTGAACACTGAA. This gives the protein CASSATVNTE. The full CDR3 sequence reads CASSATVNTEAFF.

Worth noting for this clone: The read ends 3 residues shy of where the CDR3 ends; the end is completed using the germline J gene. This sequence joins TRBV7-2 and TRBJ2-7, with 9 bases lining up with TRBD1. CDR3 length: 15 residues. Germline V gene data show CDR1 as SGHTA and CDR2 as FQGNSA. J was trimmed by 5 bases and V by 5 bases; bases with no gene match: 10. The CDR3 spells CASSAPGTGQHEQYF. The sequenced CDR3 bases are TGTGCCAGCAGCGCCCCCGGGACAGGGCAACACGAG.

Remarks on this clone: The sequenced fragment ends 3 residues before the CDR3 boundary, so the rest is inferred from the germline J gene. V and J are TRBV20-1 and TRBJ2-7; 9 nucleotides match TRBD2. The CDR3 runs to 14 residues. Trimming removed 4 bases from V and 4 bases from J; junction bases left unmatched: 8. Germline CDR1 and CDR2: DFQATT and SNEGSKA (reference sequence). The CDR3 reads CSAKPGTSHYEQYF. The DNA read from the CDR3 is TGCAGTGCTAAACCCGGGACTAGCCATTACGAG.

About this clone itself: The read ends 3 residues before the CDR3 terminus; that terminus is restored from the germline J gene. The gene calls are TRBV7-2 and TRBJ2-5; the D is unclear. The CDR3 is 14 amino acids. V lost 2 bases and J lost 1, with 8 bases in between. Germline loops: CDR1 SGHTA, CDR2 FQGNSA. The CDR3 here is CASSLYRVQETQYF. CDR3 bases read: TGTGCCAGCAGCTTATATCGGGTCCAAGAGACC. The full variable domain, rest sourced from reference TRBV7-2 and TRBJ2-5, is GAGVSQSPSNKVTEKGKDVELRCDPISGHTALYWYRQSLGQGLEFLIYFQGNSAPDKSGLPSDRFSAERTGGSVSTLTIQRTQQEDSAVYLCASSLYRVQETQYFGPGTRLLVL.

Note on this clone: The CDR3 end is not reached by the read, which stops 3 residues before it; the germline J gene fills it in. The chain is built from TRBV20-1 and TRBJ2-5; D unresolved. The germline V gene has CDR1 DFQATT and CDR2 SNEGSKA (reference sequence). The ends were cut back, 5 bases at V and 4 bases at J, with 8 bases in the middle. This CDR3 has 11 residues. Partial CDR3 DNA: TGCAGTGCTTACAGAGCAGAGACC. It codes for CSAYRAET. The CDR3 as a whole reads CSAYRAETQYF.

As to this clone: Sequencing ends 3 residues short of the CDR3 end; the germline J gene provides the rest. J is TRBJ1-2 and V is TRBV6-1; D gene unclear. Germline V gives CDR1 MNHNS, CDR2 SASEGT. The CDR3 spans 13 residues. CDR3 bases read: TGTGCCAGCAGTGAAGGCCCGGCTAGGGGC. Translation: CASSEGPARG. The full CDR3 sequence reads CASSEGPARGYTF.

In the case of this clone: The CDR3 goes on 3 residues after the read ends, and that part is filled in from the germline J gene. The V and J genes are TRBV5-1 and TRBJ1-6; TRBD1 agrees at 7 bases. Trimming took 4 bases from V and 5 from J; bases not matched to a gene: 3. The germline V gene has CDR1 SGHRS and CDR2 YFSETQ. The CDR3 is 14 amino acids. The CDR3 bases that were read are TGCGCCAGCAGCCCGGGACAGCATAATTCACCC. This sequence encodes CASSPGQHNSP. The whole CDR3 sequence is CASSPGQHNSPLHF.

The CDR3 here is CASSGTSGRKAYEQYF. The CDR3 DNA, read in part, is TGTGCCAGCAGCGGGACTAGCGGGAGGAAGGCATACGAG. The chain links TRBV6-2 or TRBV6-3 to TRBJ2-7, with 15 nucleotides matching TRBD2. From the germline J gene comes the end of the CDR3, since the read stops 3 residues before it. CDR3 length: 16 residues. J lost 4 bases, V lost 6 bases, and 7 bases had no gene match. Germline V gene data show CDR1 as MNHEY and CDR2 as SVGEGT.

Details on this clone: The read ends 3 residues before the CDR3 terminus; that terminus is restored from the germline J gene. The chain carries TRBV7-2 and TRBJ2-7; 7 bases map to TRBD2. Trimming took 5 bases from V and 4 from J; bases not matched to a gene: 11. The CDR3 runs to 15 residues. Per the germline V gene, CDR1 is SGHTA and CDR2 is FQGNSA. The CDR3 protein is CASSLRGTLMYEQYF. CDR3 DNA, as far as it was read: TGTGCCAGCAGCCTGCGGGGGACCCTTATGTACGAG.

Comment on this clone: The CDR3 goes on 3 residues after the read ends, and that part is filled in from the germline J gene. The chain uses TRBV18 and TRBJ2-7; D perhaps matches TRBD2 (6 bases). This CDR3 has 15 residues. In germline, CDR1 is KGHSH, CDR2 LQKENI. Trimming took 4 bases from V and 4 from J, leaving 17 bases between them. The DNA read from the CDR3 is TGTGCCAGCTCACTCGGGACTCGCACCATTTACGAG. As protein: CASSLGTRTIYE. The full CDR3 sequence reads CASSLGTRTIYEQYF.

For this clone: The read is 3 residues too short to cover the CDR3 end, so that end is filled in from the germline J gene. This chain uses TRBV20-1 with TRBJ2-5; 8 bases line up with TRBD1. With V trimmed by 6 bases and J by 6 bases, 9 bases remained unmatched. The CDR3 sequence is 13 residues long. The germline V gene has CDR1 DFQATT and CDR2 SNEGSKA (reference sequence). The sequenced CDR3 bases are TGCAGTGCAACGACAGGGGATGGACAGACC. It translates to CSATTGDGQT. The whole CDR3 sequence is CSATTGDGQTQYF.

Of note for this clone: Read data end 3 residues before the CDR3 end; the end is taken from the germline J gene. This chain links TRBV6-2 or TRBV6-3 with TRBJ2-3, with 9 nucleotides matching TRBD2. From germline, CDR1 is MNHEY and CDR2 SVGEGT. Losses at the gene ends were 2 bases for V and 7 bases for J; bases not matched to a gene: 7. This CDR3 is built from 15 residues. The sequenced CDR3 bases are TGTGCCAGCAGTTACGGCGCGGGAGGGAATTATACG. It is translated as CASSYGAGGNYT. The complete CDR3 sequence is CASSYGAGGNYTQYF.

Regarding this clone: One end of the junction fails to match germline, which may point to a read error. The read comes to an end 3 residues before the CDR3 does, leaving the germline J gene to fill in the end. V is TRBV7-2 and J is TRBJ2-4; TRBD1 or TRBD2 may be the D gene (5 bases each). This CDR3 is built from 14 residues. Germline V gives CDR1 SGHTA, CDR2 FQGNSA. The CDR3 region is CASSFLGEFYGQYF. CDR3 bases read: TGTGCCAGTAGCTTCTTAGGGGAGTTTTATGGT.

With respect to this clone: The read comes to an end 3 residues before the CDR3 does, leaving the germline J gene to fill in the end. This rearrangement joins TRBV28 to TRBJ2-3; the D is unclear. The germline gives CDR1 MDHEN, CDR2 SYDVKM. V was trimmed by 1 base and J by 8 bases, leaving 7 bases between them. This CDR3 has 12 amino acids. The CDR3 sequence: CASSLSTGTQYF. Partial CDR3 DNA: TGTGCCAGCAGTTTATCCACGGGTACG.